This T cell receptor (beta chain) derives from a study of lymphopenia after photon versus proton radiotherapy. Study observations and caveats: Photon-treated patients lost naive T cells and TCR diversity; proton-treated stayed stable. Post-nadir diversity loss with photons came from oligoclonal expansion, particularly CD8+ Temra cells.

Trimming took 4 bases from V and 6 from J, leaving 17 bases between them. The length of the CDR3 is 14 residues. Germline CDR1 and CDR2: SGHRS and YFSETQ. Only in-frame clones appear in the TCRdb table, and some are missing; sequencing was by immunoSEQ multiplex PCR. Among 55,000 to 70,000 clones listed, 85% to 95% were seen once. With respect to this clone: Its antigen is not identified.

The sequences come from peripheral blood, collected from a patient treated with photon-based radiotherapy. The genes are TRBV5-1 and TRBJ2-7; D is possibly TRBD1 or TRBD2 (6 bases each). The source is a middle-aged woman with cholangiocarcinoma. The CDR3 coding sequence is TGCGCCAGCAGCGGGGGCGGGGCTTCGGGCGAGCAGTACTTC. It encodes CASSGGGASGEQYF.